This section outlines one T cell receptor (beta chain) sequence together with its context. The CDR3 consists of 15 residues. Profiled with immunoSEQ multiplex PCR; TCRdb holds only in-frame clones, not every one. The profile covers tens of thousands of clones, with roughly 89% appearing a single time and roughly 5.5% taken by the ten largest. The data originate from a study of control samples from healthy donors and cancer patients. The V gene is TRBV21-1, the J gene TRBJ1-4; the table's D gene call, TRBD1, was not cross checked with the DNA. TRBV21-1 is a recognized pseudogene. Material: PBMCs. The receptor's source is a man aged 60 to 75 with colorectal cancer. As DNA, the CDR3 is TGTGCCAGCAGCGGCCACACAGGGGATAATGAAAAACTGTTTTTT. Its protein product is CASSGHTGDNEKLFF.